These T cell receptor beta chains were read from a single sample in a study of post-analysis software for immune sequencing data. TCRdb fed the PCR reads into MiXCR, producing one record per CDR3 protein. This sample has roughly 600,000 distinct CDR3 sequences, with roughly two fifths found just once. Source material: blood. Source of these receptors: a girl between 5 and 17 years old with multiple sclerosis. CDR3s include the opening cysteine and the closing phenylalanine or tryptophan. The D gene is left open where the match is weak. Clone sizes are given selectively: once, few, many, or a class where the clone is expanded.

cdr3_nt: TGTGCCAGCAGCCGGGGTGGGGTTAGCCACGAGCAGTACTTC; cdr3_aa: CASSRGGVSHEQYF; d_call: .; j_call: TRBJ2-7; clone_size: .; v_call: TRBV7-2
cdr3_nt: TGTGCCAGCAGTAAGAGAGCGGGAGGGCCTCCCGAGCAGTACTTC; cdr3_aa: CASSKRAGGPPEQYF; d_call: TRBD2; j_call: TRBJ2-7; clone_size: few; v_call: TRBV12-3/TRBV12-4
cdr3_nt: TGTGCCAGCAGTTTCAGCGGGAGGGCCACCGGGGAGCTGTTTTTT; cdr3_aa: CASSFSGRATGELFF; d_call: TRBD2; j_call: TRBJ2-2; clone_size: .; v_call: TRBV12-3/TRBV12-4
cdr3_nt: TGTGCCATCAGTGACCCCGGGACTGTAAGCTCCTACAATGAGCAGTTCTTC; cdr3_aa: CAISDPGTVSSYNEQFF; d_call: .; j_call: TRBJ2-1; clone_size: few; v_call: TRBV10-3
cdr3_nt: TGCAGTGCTAGTCAGGGGACAGGGGGAGTCTACGAGCAGTACTTC; cdr3_aa: CSASQGTGGVYEQYF; d_call: TRBD1; j_call: TRBJ2-7; clone_size: few; v_call: TRBV20-1
cdr3_nt: TGTGCCAGCAGGCCATATACTAGCACAGATACGCAGTATTTT; cdr3_aa: CASRPYTSTDTQYF; d_call: .; j_call: TRBJ2-3; clone_size: .; v_call: TRBV27
cdr3_nt: TGCGCCAGCAGCTTCATCACGGACTACAATGAGCAGTTCTTC; cdr3_aa: CASSFITDYNEQFF; d_call: .; j_call: TRBJ2-1; clone_size: .; v_call: TRBV5-1
cdr3_nt: TGTGCCAGCAGCTTAGCCAGGGGGGACGAGACCCAGTACTTC; cdr3_aa: CASSLARGDETQYF; d_call: .; j_call: TRBJ2-5; clone_size: few; v_call: TRBV7-6
cdr3_nt: TGCGCCAGCAGCCAAGTGGTACTAGCGGGAGGGACGAAAAACATTCAGTACTTC; cdr3_aa: CASSQVVLAGGTKNIQYF; d_call: TRBD2; j_call: TRBJ2-4; clone_size: .; v_call: TRBV4-1
cdr3_nt: TGTGCCAGCAGTTTAAGGGATTTAGGCTACGAGCAGTACTTC; cdr3_aa: CASSLRDLGYEQYF; d_call: .; j_call: TRBJ2-7; clone_size: .; v_call: TRBV28
cdr3_nt: TGTGCCAGCAGCTTAGCGACGCAGGGGGAAAAACTGTTTTTT; cdr3_aa: CASSLATQGEKLFF; d_call: .; j_call: TRBJ1-4; clone_size: .; v_call: TRBV7-6
cdr3_nt: TGCAGCGTTGAAGATCTGGCGGGAGTGCCTGATACGCAGTATTTT; cdr3_aa: CSVEDLAGVPDTQYF; d_call: TRBD2; j_call: TRBJ2-3; clone_size: few; v_call: TRBV29-1
cdr3_nt: TGTGCCAGCAGCTCGGGACAGGGGGCCTATGAGCAGTTCTTC; cdr3_aa: CASSSGQGAYEQFF; d_call: TRBD1; j_call: TRBJ2-1; clone_size: .; v_call: TRBV12-3/TRBV12-4
cdr3_nt: TGTGCCAGCAGCCCGTTCCACAATGAGCAGTTCTTC; cdr3_aa: CASSPFHNEQFF; d_call: .; j_call: TRBJ2-1; clone_size: .; v_call: TRBV7-9
cdr3_nt: TGTGCCAGCCTCATTCCTATCGATGAGCAGTTCTTC; cdr3_aa: CASLIPIDEQFF; d_call: .; j_call: TRBJ2-1; clone_size: .; v_call: TRBV7-9
cdr3_nt: TGCGCCAGCAGCTTGGGGGACGGGGGCTATGGAGATACGCAGTATTTT; cdr3_aa: CASSLGDGGYGDTQYF; d_call: .; j_call: TRBJ2-3; clone_size: .; v_call: TRBV5-1
cdr3_nt: TGTGCCAGCAGCCCCCCCAGCGGGGGGTTCTCCTACAATGAGCAGTTCTTC; cdr3_aa: CASSPPSGGFSYNEQFF; d_call: TRBD2; j_call: TRBJ2-1; clone_size: .; v_call: TRBV4-2
cdr3_nt: TGTGCCAGCAGCTCCCGCCGGGGGGGCGTCTATGAGCAGTTCTTC; cdr3_aa: CASSSRRGGVYEQFF; d_call: TRBD2; j_call: TRBJ2-1; clone_size: .; v_call: TRBV12-3/TRBV12-4
cdr3_nt: TGTGCCAGCAGAGGGGGGCGTAGGGGGGCCAACGTCCTGACTTTC; cdr3_aa: CASRGGRRGANVLTF; d_call: .; j_call: TRBJ2-6; clone_size: .; v_call: TRBV7-8
cdr3_nt: TGCGCCAGCAGTGAACAAGCGACCAATGAGCAGTTCTTC; cdr3_aa: CASSEQATNEQFF; d_call: .; j_call: TRBJ2-1; clone_size: .; v_call: TRBV10-2
cdr3_nt: TGTGCCATCAGCCCGTACAGGGAGGGTCCCGGCGACTCACCCCTCCACTTT; cdr3_aa: CAISPYREGPGDSPLHF; d_call: .; j_call: TRBJ1-6; clone_size: few; v_call: TRBV10-3
cdr3_nt: TGTGCCATCAGTGAGCCCAGTGGGAGAGGGAATATCGGCTACACCTTC; cdr3_aa: CAISEPSGRGNIGYTF; d_call: .; j_call: TRBJ1-2; clone_size: few; v_call: TRBV10-3
cdr3_nt: TGTGCCAGCAGCCTTCGGGACACATTCCGGGGAGAGACCCAGTACTTC; cdr3_aa: CASSLRDTFRGETQYF; d_call: .; j_call: TRBJ2-5; clone_size: .; v_call: TRBV7-8
cdr3_nt: TGTGCCAGCAGTTACTCTGGACAGGGACCTATGGCGAACACGGGTGGCTACACCTTC; cdr3_aa: CASSYSGQGPMANTGGYTF; d_call: TRBD1; j_call: TRBJ1-2; clone_size: few; v_call: TRBV6-7
cdr3_nt: TGTGCCAGCAGTCCCCCTCGGAGGGAATTCGGCGAGCAGTACTTC; cdr3_aa: CASSPPRREFGEQYF; d_call: .; j_call: TRBJ2-7; clone_size: .; v_call: TRBV6-1
cdr3_nt: TGTGCCAGCAGCTTAGCGGTGGGACGAGCGGGATTCACAGATACGCAGTATTTT; cdr3_aa: CASSLAVGRAGFTDTQYF; d_call: TRBD2; j_call: TRBJ2-3; clone_size: .; v_call: TRBV7-2
cdr3_nt: TGTGCCAGCAGTTTTTCACAGGGGTCGGGAGGCTACACCTTC; cdr3_aa: CASSFSQGSGGYTF; d_call: TRBD1; j_call: TRBJ1-2; clone_size: .; v_call: TRBV12-3/TRBV12-4
cdr3_nt: TGCAGTACGGGACTAGCGGGGGGGCCCCGGGAGACCCAGTACTTC; cdr3_aa: CSTGLAGGPRETQYF; d_call: TRBD2; j_call: TRBJ2-5; clone_size: few; v_call: TRBV20-1
cdr3_nt: TGCGCCAGCAGCCAGGACGGACTAGCGGGCACAGATACACAGTATTTT; cdr3_aa: CASSQDGLAGTDTQYF; d_call: TRBD2; j_call: TRBJ2-3; clone_size: .; v_call: TRBV4-1
cdr3_nt: TGTGCCACCAGTGTTATGGGTCGGGAGACCCAGTACTTC; cdr3_aa: CATSVMGRETQYF; d_call: .; j_call: TRBJ2-5; clone_size: .; v_call: TRBV24-1
cdr3_nt: TGTGCCAGCAGTCCGACTAGCGGGTACACCGGGGAGCTGTTTTTT; cdr3_aa: CASSPTSGYTGELFF; d_call: TRBD2; j_call: TRBJ2-2; clone_size: .; v_call: TRBV12-3/TRBV12-4
cdr3_nt: TGCAGTGCTACTTGGGGGACACCCTACGAGCAGTACTTC; cdr3_aa: CSATWGTPYEQYF; d_call: .; j_call: TRBJ2-7; clone_size: .; v_call: TRBV20-1
cdr3_nt: TGTGCCAGCAGTTCCTCGGTCGAGCAGTTCTTC; cdr3_aa: CASSSSVEQFF; d_call: .; j_call: TRBJ2-1; clone_size: .; v_call: TRBV12-3/TRBV12-4
cdr3_nt: TGTGCCAGCAGCACAGCTCCCGGACAGGGCTACGAGCAGTACTTC; cdr3_aa: CASSTAPGQGYEQYF; d_call: TRBD1; j_call: TRBJ2-7; clone_size: .; v_call: TRBV11-2
cdr3_nt: TGTGCCAGCAGTCCCCCGGGGGCGGCAAGCTCCTACGAGCAGTACTTC; cdr3_aa: CASSPPGAASSYEQYF; d_call: .; j_call: TRBJ2-7; clone_size: once; v_call: TRBV28
cdr3_nt: TGTGCCAGCAGTTTCAACCTAGCGGGAGCCGGTGAGCAGTTCTTC; cdr3_aa: CASSFNLAGAGEQFF; d_call: TRBD2; j_call: TRBJ2-1; clone_size: .; v_call: TRBV11-1
cdr3_nt: TGCAGTGCTAGAGCCAGTCAGCTGAACACTGAAGCTTTCTTT; cdr3_aa: CSARASQLNTEAFF; d_call: .; j_call: TRBJ1-1; clone_size: .; v_call: TRBV20-1
cdr3_nt: TGCGCCAGCAGCCTCCGACAGGGGGAAAACAATCAGCCCCAGCATTTT; cdr3_aa: CASSLRQGENNQPQHF; d_call: TRBD1; j_call: TRBJ1-5; clone_size: once; v_call: TRBV4-1